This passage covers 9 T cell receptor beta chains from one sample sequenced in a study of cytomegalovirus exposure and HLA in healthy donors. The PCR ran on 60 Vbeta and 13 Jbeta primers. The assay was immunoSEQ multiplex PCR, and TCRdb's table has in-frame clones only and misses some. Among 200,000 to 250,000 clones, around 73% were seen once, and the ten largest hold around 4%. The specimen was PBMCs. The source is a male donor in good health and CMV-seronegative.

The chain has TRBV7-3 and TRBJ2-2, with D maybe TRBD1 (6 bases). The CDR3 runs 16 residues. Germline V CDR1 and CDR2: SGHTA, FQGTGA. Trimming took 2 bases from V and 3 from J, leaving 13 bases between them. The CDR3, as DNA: TGTGCCAGCAGCTTAGGGGGCAGGGGTGACACCGGGGAGCTGTTTTTT. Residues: CASSLGGRGDTGELFF. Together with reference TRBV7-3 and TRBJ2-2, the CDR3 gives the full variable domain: GAGVSQTPSNKVTEKGKYVELRCDPISGHTALYWYRQSLGQGPEFLIYFQGTGAADDSGLPNDRFFAVRPEGSVSTLKIQRTERGDSAVYLCASSLGGRGDTGELFFGEGSRLTVL.

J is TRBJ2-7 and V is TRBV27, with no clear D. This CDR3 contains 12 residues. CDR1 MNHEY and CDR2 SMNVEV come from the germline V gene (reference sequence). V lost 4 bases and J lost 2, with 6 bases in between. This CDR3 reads CASSSSPYEQYF. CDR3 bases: TGTGCCAGCAGTTCTTCCCCCTACGAGCAGTACTTC.

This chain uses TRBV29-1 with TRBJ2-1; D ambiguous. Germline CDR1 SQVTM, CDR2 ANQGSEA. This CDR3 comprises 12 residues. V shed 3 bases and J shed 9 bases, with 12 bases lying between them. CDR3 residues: CSVEGSSGEQFF. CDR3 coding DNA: TGCAGCGTTGAGGGTAGTTCGGGTGAGCAGTTCTTC.

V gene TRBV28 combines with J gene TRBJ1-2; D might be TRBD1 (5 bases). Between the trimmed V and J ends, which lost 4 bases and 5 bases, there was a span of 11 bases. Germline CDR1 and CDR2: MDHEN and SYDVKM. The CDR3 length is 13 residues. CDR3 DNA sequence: TGTGCCAGCAGTTCGGGACTGCCTTATGGCTACACCTTC. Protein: CASSSGLPYGYTF.

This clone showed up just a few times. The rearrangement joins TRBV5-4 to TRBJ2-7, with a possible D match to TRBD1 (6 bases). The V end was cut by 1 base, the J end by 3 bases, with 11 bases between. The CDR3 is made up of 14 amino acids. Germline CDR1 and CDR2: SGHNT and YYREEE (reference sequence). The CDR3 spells CASSLWGQGYEQYF. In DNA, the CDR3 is TGTGCCAGCAGCTTGTGGGGGCAGGGCTACGAGCAGTACTTC.

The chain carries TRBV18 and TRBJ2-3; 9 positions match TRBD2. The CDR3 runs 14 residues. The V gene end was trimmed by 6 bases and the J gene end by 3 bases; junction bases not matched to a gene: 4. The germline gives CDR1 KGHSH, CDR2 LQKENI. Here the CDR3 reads CASSLSGRTDTQYF. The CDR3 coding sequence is TGTGCCAGCTCGCTCAGCGGGAGGACAGATACGCAGTATTTT.

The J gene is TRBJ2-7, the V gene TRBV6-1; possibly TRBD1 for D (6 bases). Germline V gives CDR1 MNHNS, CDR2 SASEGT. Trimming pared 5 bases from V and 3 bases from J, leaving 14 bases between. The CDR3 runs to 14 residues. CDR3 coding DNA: TGTGCCAGCAGTCCCCCACAGGGTGGCTACGAGCAGTACTTC. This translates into CASSPPQGGYEQYF.

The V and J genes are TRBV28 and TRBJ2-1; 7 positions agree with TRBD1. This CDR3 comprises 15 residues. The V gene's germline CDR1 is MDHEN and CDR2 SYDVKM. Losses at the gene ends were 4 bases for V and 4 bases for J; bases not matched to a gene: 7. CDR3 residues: CASSSPGTVYNEQFF. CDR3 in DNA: TGTGCCAGCAGTTCCCCCGGGACAGTATACAATGAGCAGTTCTTC. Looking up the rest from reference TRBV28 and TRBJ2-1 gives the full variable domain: DVKVTQSSRYLVKRTGEKVFLECVQDMDHENMFWYRQDPGLGLRLIYFSYDVKMKEKGDIPEGYSVSREKKERFSLILESASTNQTSMYLCASSSPGTVYNEQFFGPGTRLTVL.

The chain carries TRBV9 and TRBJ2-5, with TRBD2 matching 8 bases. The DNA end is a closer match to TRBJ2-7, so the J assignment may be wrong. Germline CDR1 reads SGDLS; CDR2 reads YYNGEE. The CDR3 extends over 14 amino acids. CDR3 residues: CASSREGGSYEQYF. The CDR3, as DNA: TGTGCCAGCAGCCGGGAGGGGGGCTCCTACGAGCAGTACTTC.